Presented here are 14 T cell receptor beta chains from one specimen sequenced in a study of CD8 T cells in Susac syndrome. Random hexamers served to reverse transcribe roughly 0.5 to 1 ug RNA. TCRdb independently ran MiXCR on the immunoSEQ multiplex PCR reads; one entry per CDR3 protein. The repertoire holds approximately 150,000 distinct CDR3 sequences, with roughly 92% as singletons. Material: CD4+ T cells from PBMCs. The receptors derive from a human donor with multiple sclerosis.

The genes are TRBV20-1 and TRBJ2-3; a weak D match, TRBD2 (6 bases). Per the germline V gene, CDR1 is DFQATT and CDR2 is SNEGSKA (reference sequence). There are 13 residues in the CDR3. V was pared by 2 bases and J by 5 bases, with 11 bases between. The CDR3 bases are TGCAGTGCTAGAAATAGCGGAGTAGATACGCAGTATTTT. It translates to CSARNSGVDTQYF.

The genes are TRBV6-5 and TRBJ1-2; D might be TRBD1 (5 bases). The V gene lost 5 bases and the J gene lost 6 bases, with 10 bases spanning the gap. Germline lookup yields CDR1 MNHEY and CDR2 SVGAGI. The length of the CDR3 is 12 residues. CDR3 DNA sequence: TGTGCCAGCAGTCAGGGAATTGATGGCTACACCTTC. It codes for CASSQGIDGYTF.

The chain links TRBV12-3 or TRBV12-4 to TRBJ1-2; D ambiguous. V gave up 6 bases and J gave up 8 bases, with 16 bases separating them. The CDR3 totals 13 residues. CDR3 sequence reads: CASSPVPSDGYTF. The DNA for the CDR3 is TGTGCCAGCAGCCCAGTCCCCAGCGACGGCTACACCTTC.

J is TRBJ2-7 and V is TRBV7-2, with 8 bases lining up with TRBD1. The CDR3 contains 14 residues. CDR1 is SGHTA and CDR2 is FQGNSA in the germline V gene. V gave up 3 bases and J gave up 3 bases; unmatched junction bases: 4. CDR3 nucleotides: TGTGCCAGCAGCTTCGGACAGGGCGTCTACGAGCAGTACTTC. Its translation: CASSFGQGVYEQYF.

This chain connects TRBV3-1 to TRBJ1-1, with D maybe TRBD1 (5 bases). Germline V gene lookup returns CDR1 LGHDT and CDR2 YNNKEL (reference sequence). V shed 5 bases and J shed 1 base, with 11 bases lying between them. The CDR3 has 14 amino acids. The CDR3: CASSTRQKNTEAFF. The CDR3, as DNA: TGTGCCAGCAGCACCCGACAGAAGAACACTGAAGCTTTCTTT.

The V gene is TRBV6-5, the J gene TRBJ2-1; D not resolved. This CDR3 has 16 residues. Deletions cut 0 bases from V and 5 bases from J, with 14 bases between. Looked up from germline, CDR1 is MNHEY and CDR2 is SVGAGI. The CDR3 sequence is CASSYSFWSIDNEQFF. In nucleotides, the CDR3 is TGTGCCAGCAGTTACTCGTTTTGGAGTATCGACAATGAGCAGTTCTTC.

The chain carries TRBV19 and TRBJ1-1, with no clear D. The CDR3 totals 14 residues. V was shortened by 3 bases and J by 4 bases, with 12 bases between the two germline ends. Germline loops: CDR1 LNHDA, CDR2 SQIVND (reference sequence). The CDR3, as DNA: TGTGCCAGTAGTATTGGTGGATCTAGCACTGAAGCTTTCTTT. Translation: CASSIGGSSTEAFF.

The chain employs TRBV28 and TRBJ2-7, with TRBD2 matching over 7 bases. This CDR3 contains 17 residues. Looked up from germline, CDR1 is MDHEN and CDR2 is SYDVKM. The trim removed 7 bases at V and 0 bases at J, leaving 15 bases unmatched. The CDR3 reads CASNSQAWGGSSYEQYF. For the CDR3, the DNA is TGTGCCAGCAACTCACAAGCTTGGGGAGGGAGCTCCTACGAGCAGTACTTC.

V is TRBV20-1 and J is TRBJ2-2; D gene ambiguous. The CDR3 sequence is 11 residues long. Germline V gives CDR1 DFQATT, CDR2 SNEGSKA (reference sequence). V shed 2 bases and J shed 4 bases, with 2 bases lying between them. The CDR3 reads CSARTTGELFF. The CDR3 region has the DNA TGCAGTGCTAGAACCACCGGGGAGCTGTTTTTT.

This sequence joins TRBV24-1 and TRBJ2-3; TRBD2 might be the D (5 bases). V gave up 4 bases and J gave up 2 bases, with 15 bases separating them. The CDR3 runs 16 residues. CDR1 and CDR2 (germline): KGHDR, SFDVKD. The CDR3 nucleotides read TGTGCCACCAGTGAAGGGCGCGGGTTCAACACAGATACGCAGTATTTT. Its translation is CATSEGRGFNTDTQYF.

The chain combines TRBV20-1 with TRBJ2-7; 8 positions match TRBD1. V trimming: 3 bases; J trimming: 3 bases; junction bases outside the gene matches: 7. Germline loops: CDR1 DFQATT, CDR2 SNEGSKA (reference sequence). CDR3 length equals 14 residues. This CDR3 is CSASPWTGNYEQYF. The CDR3, as DNA: TGCAGTGCTAGCCCCTGGACAGGGAACTACGAGCAGTACTTC.

This chain links TRBV28 with TRBJ1-5; TRBD1 matches 10 bases. CDR1 MDHEN and CDR2 SYDVKM come from the germline V gene. Trimming took 6 bases from V and 3 from J; bases not matched to a gene: 8. The CDR3 sequence is 16 residues long. DNA of the CDR3: TGTGCCAGCAGGGCCGGGACAGGGGTACCCAATCAGCCCCAGCATTTT. This sequence encodes CASRAGTGVPNQPQHF.

The chain joins TRBV20-1 to TRBJ1-2, with 8 bases lining up with TRBD1. Germline CDR1 DFQATT, CDR2 SNEGSKA (reference sequence). The CDR3 has 14 amino acids. Trimming removed 2 bases from V and 4 bases from J; junction bases left unmatched: 6. The CDR3 region is CSARSRGRSYGYTF. The CDR3 nucleotides read TGCAGTGCTAGAAGCAGGGGGCGTAGCTATGGCTACACCTTC.

The chain joins TRBV5-1 to TRBJ1-2; maybe TRBD1 (5 bases). Trimming cost V 4 bases and J 4 bases, with 11 bases left between them. Germline values: CDR1 SGHRS, CDR2 YFSETQ. This CDR3 is 13 amino acids long. The CDR3 DNA follows: TGCGCCAGCAGCGAGGACAACGTCTATGGCTACACCTTC. It is translated as CASSEDNVYGYTF.